Below, one T cell receptor (beta chain) is given with its context. The target of this receptor is not known. The sample holds no much larger clone one base away, and base qualities are not on file. The cohort was made up of around 720 healthy bone marrow donors. All cohort members were sampled while nominally healthy, although unrecorded immune exposures were likely present. The donor was CMV seronegative and belonged to the group of over 300 seronegative cohort members. A peripheral blood sample was provided by each donor, and peripheral blood mononuclear cells were used for TCR beta sequencing. The Qiagen DNeasy Blood Extraction Kit was used to extract genomic DNA from the blood cell samples. The sample originates from a study of cytomegalovirus exposure and HLA in healthy donors (dated by TCRdb to 2016 to 2017). Broadly, across the study: An earlier analysis of 587 of the donors reported 276 Gb of sequence data and roughly 120 million unique TCR beta sequences obtained from about 180 million T cells. An early release that covered about 600 HLA-typed donors contained approximately 290 gigabases of sequencing data and tens of millions of unique TCR sequences. Among the approximately 400 genotyped donors, approximately 81% belonged to the genetic ancestry cluster associated with self-reported Caucasian donors. The study was designed to test whether signatures of past pathogen exposure could be identified by cataloging public T cell receptors. Using immunosequencing, the study profiled T cell repertoires from 550 to 750 subjects and related those repertoires to cytomegalovirus serostatus. Besides the first cohort of some 670 subjects, a separate validation cohort made up of over 100 different subjects was used. The study combined high-throughput TCR immunosequencing, statistical association of individual TCRs with disease status, and machine learning to predict cytomegalovirus infection status. A later analysis re-analyzed previously published TCR beta repertoires from about 730 donors and added high-resolution HLA genotyping to study TCR occurrence patterns. The later analysis used no new phenotypic data to find candidate immune exposures, relying instead on TCR beta sequences and their occurrence across donors. In an earlier analysis of more than 550 of the donors, high-throughput TCR beta sequencing was used to judge whether each TCR beta V gene segment behaved as functional or pseudogenic. Alongside the repertoire data, information on donor age, sex, ethnicity and CMV serostatus was compiled. A later genetic analysis took genome-wide SNP genotypes for about three fifths of the 666 donors and used that subset as a discovery cohort. Every discovery cohort repertoire had been produced on one sequencing platform. Both class I and class II loci were covered by HLA typing, at four-digit resolution. The number of typed donors differed by locus: about 620-630 for A, B, C, DRB1 and DQB1; approximately 520 for DQA1; roughly 600 for DPA1; and around 450 for DPB1. About 5 DR-DQ haplotypes were handled as single units for association and clustering, since linkage in the cohort was strong. On average, around 240,000 unique TCR beta nucleotide sequences were sequenced per donor among about 400 genotyped donors of the cohort, with 15% to 20% of those sequences being non-productive.

The library was obtained by the immunoSEQ multiplex PCR assay. For the multiplex PCR, a mixture combining 60 forward primers for TCR Vbeta segments and 13 reverse primers for TCR Jbeta segments was used. The CDR3 region of rearranged TCR beta genes was amplified from genomic DNA with a multiplex PCR assay. On the Illumina HiSeq System, the amplified TCR beta libraries were sequenced as 87-base-pair reads. Per the authors' processing: A later analysis counted approximately 84 million unique TCR beta chains across the 666 repertoires, and 9.5 million to 11 million of these chains were shared by at least two donors. Raw reads were error-corrected and collapsed into unique sequences by a nearest-neighbor algorithm in which closely related sequences were merged to remove PCR and sequencing errors. To assign V, D and J gene segments, CDR3 sequences were aligned to IMGT reference sequences. For a sequence to be retained, a match of at least six nucleotides was required to both a V gene segment and a J gene segment. A rearrangement counted as productive if the CDR3 had no stop codons and remained in frame with V and J, and every other rearrangement counted as non-productive. CDR3 was defined according to IMGT convention as the region running from the second conserved V-encoded cysteine to the conserved J-encoded phenylalanine. In an earlier analysis of more than 550 of the donors, sequences lacking an unambiguous match to a single V gene segment were excluded. In an earlier analysis of a few hundred of the donors, a V segment was called functional when productive rearrangements were above 56.7%, and segregating when the standard deviation between donors exceeded 5%. To diagnose cytomegalovirus status from the catalog of TCR beta chain sequences, a statistical classification framework was built. A later analysis assigned V and J genes by comparing TCR nucleotide sequences with IMGT/GENE-DB human TR gene sequences. Using the TCRdist pipeline, a later analysis assigned CDR3 sequences along with most-parsimonious VDJ recombination scenarios. In a later analysis, each TCR beta chain was defined by its CDR3 amino acid sequence together with its V-gene family, and reads without a unique V-gene family were excluded. As a way to deal with suspected cross-contamination and a sequencing artifact, a later analysis dropped approximately 570 nucleotide sequences that were highly shared and had low generation probability. In a later analysis, a clonal expansion index was calculated for each public chain from normalized within-repertoire ranks of inferred template counts. In a later analysis, generation probabilities were computed using a VDJ recombination model fitted to out-of-frame rearrangements, and the results were checked against IGoR. In a later analysis, hypergeometric tests were used to score TCR-TCR, TCR-HLA and TCR-CMV co-occurrence, with a repertoire-size bias correction applied to TCR pairs. To estimate false discovery rates, a later analysis permuted the HLA or CMV assignments 20 times. A later analysis grouped co-occurring TCRs with DBSCAN, adding TCRdist sequence similarity when clustering within HLA-allele-positive subsets. Repertoires with fewer than 30,000 or more than 120,000 public chains, plus five repertoires with anomalous nucleotide sharing, were excluded from co-occurrence clustering. TCRdb's version of the immuneACCESS table is confined to in-frame rearrangements and falls short of the full clone set. An unresolved V gene accounts for under half of the shortfall where checked; the remainder is of unknown origin. Clone size and the V and J calls come from that table; the DNA yielded D and trimming. Present in this sample are approximately 140,000 clones, 81% of which were seen just once. 0.55% to 0.75% of the sample is held by the ten biggest clonotypes.

Broad study findings and their caveats: In this cohort, only TCR beta chains were sequenced, and detectable features were limited by the absence of alpha or paired-chain data. Most TCR sequences were seen in very few donors, while some public TCRs were found in many individuals. A further reported finding was that TCR beta sequences accurately predicted the HLA-A and HLA-B alleles for most subjects in the first cohort. A cluster of highly shared sequence variants was judged likely to be a technical artifact of the sequencing pipeline. It was suggested by the authors that the approach could potentially be generalized to other disease states and immunological phenotypes. According to a later genetic analysis, donors in an Asian-associated ancestry cluster had fewer N-insertions in productive TCRs than the roughly 700-donor mean. The classifier was reported to diagnose cytomegalovirus status with high specificity and sensitivity in both the original cohort and the validation cohort. In an earlier analysis of about 550 of the donors, most TCR beta V segments were observed in productive rearrangements about 87% or about 30% of the time, broadly matching IMGT annotations. Roughly uniform sequencing depth across donors was assumed in presence/absence analyses, although this assumption may not hold. Correlated functional status among segregating V segments might reflect linkage disequilibrium, but an unknown experimental factor could not be ruled out. At a false discovery rate of 0.05, a later analysis linked fewer than 20,000 TCR beta sequences to specific HLA alleles. A later genetic analysis associated a missense DCLRE1C variant with V-gene and J-gene trimming of TCR beta chains, and an independent cohort replicated the association. Because HLA typing was missing for some donors at each locus, association tests included only the typed subset. A later analysis found that most CMV-associated TCR beta chains appeared HLA-restricted, with HLA associations seemingly driven largely by CMV exposure. The study gave a list of roughly 150 TCR beta chains associated with cytomegalovirus. A later analysis found that TCR association rates varied across HLA loci, with DRB1 alleles showing the most associated TCRs and HLA-C alleles the fewest. Three of the identified cytomegalovirus-associated TCR beta chains were confirmed in vitro to be specific for cytomegalovirus antigens. Several of the top co-occurrence clusters appeared to be linked to parvovirus B19, influenza, CMV and Epstein-Barr virus, according to a later analysis. The only immune exposure information available for the cohort was CMV serostatus. In a later analysis, HLA-associated TCR beta chains were found to be more clonally expanded and to have lower generation probabilities than equally common non-associated chains. Because counts were too low, 15 to 20 rarely observed V segments, including chromosome 9 orphons, were left out of the earlier analysis of over 550 of the donors. When HLA alleles, especially DR and DQ, strongly co-occurred, TCR associations were difficult to assign to individual alleles.

The clonotype was recovered from a man younger than 35 in good health and CMV-seronegative. Specimen: PBMCs.

The nucleotide sequence is given as TGTGCCAGTAGTGTTTACAGGGAACCCAATTCACCCCTCCACTTT. The encoded protein is CASSVYREPNSPLHF. The chain links TRBV19 with TRBJ1-6, with TRBD1 tentatively as D gene (6 bases match). There are 15 amino acids in the CDR3, from cysteine to phenylalanine inclusive. Just the 45-base CDR3 DNA is kept, in frame starting at base 1. The trim is 5 bases for V and 7 bases for J, with a gap of 15 bases between the germline ends. CDR1 and CDR2, per the germline V gene (reference sequence), are LNHDA and SQIVND.